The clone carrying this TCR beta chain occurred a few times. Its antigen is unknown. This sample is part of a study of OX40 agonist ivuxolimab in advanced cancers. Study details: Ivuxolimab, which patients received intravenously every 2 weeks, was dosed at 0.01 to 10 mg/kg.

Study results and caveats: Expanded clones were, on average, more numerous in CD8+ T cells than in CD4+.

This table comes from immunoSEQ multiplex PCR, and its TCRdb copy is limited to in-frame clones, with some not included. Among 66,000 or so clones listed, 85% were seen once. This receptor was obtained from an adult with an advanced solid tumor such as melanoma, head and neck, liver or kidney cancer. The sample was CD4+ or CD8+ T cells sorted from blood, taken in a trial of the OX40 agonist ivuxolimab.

DNA for the CDR3: TGTGCCTGGAGGCCGCGGGGCTTCAACACTGAAGCTTTCTTT. Residues: CAWRPRGFNTEAFF. The V call is TRBV30, the J call TRBJ1-1; the D gene is possibly TRBD1 (5 bases). The CDR3 extends over 14 amino acids. Germline V lookup: CDR1 GTSNPN, CDR2 SVGIG (reference sequence). The germline V and J ends were trimmed by 3 bases and 2 bases, with 13 bases remaining between them.